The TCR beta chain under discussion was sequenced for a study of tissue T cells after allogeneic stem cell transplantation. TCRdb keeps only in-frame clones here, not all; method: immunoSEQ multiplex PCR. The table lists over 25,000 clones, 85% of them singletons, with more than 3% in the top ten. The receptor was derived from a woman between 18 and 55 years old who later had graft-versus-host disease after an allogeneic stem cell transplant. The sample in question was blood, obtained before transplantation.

The CDR3, as DNA: TGTGCCAGCAGCCTAGGGACAGGGGAAACTAATGAAAAACTGTTTTTT. Protein sequence: CASSLGTGETNEKLFF. The rearrangement links TRBV27 to TRBJ1-4; 10 nucleotides agree with TRBD1. CDR3 length equals 16 residues. Germline CDR1 is MNHEY and CDR2 is SMNVEV (reference sequence). The ends lost 6 bases at V and 1 base at J; junction bases unmatched: 5.